This T cell receptor beta chain appears in the sequencing data of a study of blood T cell repertoires in COVID-19 (TCRdb year 2020). Concerning the study at large: Samples from collaborators originated in the United States, Italy and Spain and spanned both the acute and convalescent phases of COVID-19. The material from the prospective study consisted of cDNA or gDNA derived from T cells, B-cell-depleted T cells, or PBMCs. The dataset comprised deeply sampled blood TCRbeta repertoires from subjects exposed to, actively infected with, or recovered from COVID-19. The repertoires were released in a freely available public database intended as a resource for research on the immune response to SARS-CoV-2. The samples were drawn from two sources: the first 160 participants of the ongoing ImmuneRACE study, and 950 to 1,500 subjects contributed by 6 global collaborators. A de-identified subject ID, COVID-19 status, age in years and sex were almost always included in the sample metadata. Where available, HLA class I and class II types were taken from metadata supplied by the sample provider and were not determined by assay-based typing. On the study overall, not on this receptor specifically: The quantity of clinical and demographic metadata differed by source and by participant and was supplied without curation.

Concerning this clone itself: No cognate antigen has been identified for it. No base-level quality is on record; no much larger clone is a single base apart.

The immunoSEQ Assay, a bias-controlled multiplex PCR, was used to amplify TCRbeta CDR3 regions from genomic DNA. Under the source paper's analysis protocol: The number of nucleated cells in each sample was estimated by amplification of reference gene primers within the assay. To quantify the absolute abundance of each unique TCRbeta CDR3 rearrangement, sequence reads were collapsed and filtered. For each sample, productive Simpson clonality was calculated as the square root of Simpson's diversity index over productive rearrangements. Here the immuneACCESS table is served through TCRdb, limited to in-frame sequences with V and J called. Missing clones are a known gap in these copies; in checked studies unresolved V genes cover under half, and the rest lacks a known reason. The V and J calls and clone size are taken from that table; D and trimming were inferred from the DNA. The table for this sample lists just over 350,000 clones; 86% of them were counted only once. The top ten constitute about 7.6% of the sample.

The germline V gene (reference sequence) specifies MNHEY as CDR1 and SMNVEV as CDR2. The CDR3, cysteine through phenylalanine, is 16 amino acids long. CDR3 DNA only is kept here, 48 bases in frame from base 1. The junction carries 13 bases between V and J, which are trimmed by 0 bases and 5 bases respectively. At one collaborating source in Seattle, patients were enrolled during active infection and were followed longitudinally through the course of disease. Whole blood was collected in K2EDTA tubes by collaborating institutions according to the institutions' own protocols. For TCRbeta analysis, collaborators shipped samples in one of three forms: frozen whole blood, isolated PBMCs, or DNA extracted from either of those sample types.

The V and J genes are TRBV27 and TRBJ1-4; no D gene call is confident. This receptor was obtained from a woman aged 55 to 70 with COVID-19, enrolled during active disease. Sequencing was performed on peripheral blood. The CDR3 here reads CASSLSPRAGNEKLFF. The DNA reads as follows: TGTGCCAGCAGTTTATCCCCGAGGGCTGGCAATGAAAAACTGTTTTTT.